The clone carrying this TCR beta chain has just a few counts. What it recognizes is unknown. Per germline, CDR1 MNHEY and CDR2 SMNVEV (reference sequence). The CDR3 loop spans 14 amino acids. With 6 bases removed from V and 6 bases from J, the gap between germline ends came to 18 bases. Use of 60 Vbeta and 13 Jbeta primers characterized the PCR. The data were produced by immunoSEQ multiplex PCR, yet TCRdb's version contains in-frame clones alone and is incomplete. The sample shows 120,000 or so clones, approximately 80% of them seen only once. These data are taken from a study of cytomegalovirus exposure and HLA in healthy donors. General study results and limits: Further analysis was carried out later, and it showed several of the most significant clusters appearing linked to common viral pathogens.

Input material: PBMCs. V gene TRBV27 combines with J gene TRBJ2-7; the D gene is possibly TRBD1 (6 bases). The TCR sequence derives from a male donor in good health and CMV-seronegative. CDR3 in DNA: TGTGCCAGCAGCTGGACAGCCGGCAACTCCGAGCAGTACTTC. Translating it yields CASSWTAGNSEQYF.